This T cell receptor (beta chain) was identified during a study of blood T cell repertoires in COVID-19. Sequencing was performed with immunoSEQ multiplex PCR; in TCRdb, only in-frame clones are kept and a portion is missing. The sample records 60,000 to 75,000 clones, 82% being singletons. V dropped 1 base and J dropped 4 bases, with 13 bases sitting between them. The CDR3 is 15 residues long. Germline loops: CDR1 LNHNV, CDR2 YYDKDF (reference sequence). What was sequenced was peripheral blood. This TCR derives from a woman over 75 with acute or convalescent COVID-19. The chain is built from TRBV15 and TRBJ1-1; D is unclear. CDR3 in DNA: TGTGCCACCAGCAGAGGAGAGGGTGGAGTCACTGAAGCTTTCTTT. It translates to CATSRGEGGVTEAFF.